This paragraph reports one TCR beta chain. Its specificity is unknown. Treatment meaning: oral pan-JAK inhibitor, 5-10 mg twice daily. Sampling of alopecia areata patients yielded lesional scalp punch biopsies as well as peripheral blood. The data derive from a study of CD8+ T cells in alopecia areata. Study overall: Those treated were given oral tofacitinib at 5 to 10 mg twice daily. Affected scalp percentage gauged treated patients' severity. Study-wide findings and caveats: With tofacitinib ongoing, many expanded lesional clones persisted in both scalp and blood.

TCR sequencing used cDNA made by reverse transcription of extracted RNA. The repertoire was sequenced with immunoSEQ multiplex PCR; TCRdb's copy has only in-frame clones and lacks some. The sample holds nearly 200,000 clones; 55% to 75% are singletons and the top ten take under 7%. There are 14 residues in the CDR3. V shed 4 bases, J shed 4 bases, and the junction held 4 bases outside the gene matches. The germline CDR1 and CDR2 sequences are SGHNT and YYREEE (reference sequence). The clonotype comes from a human donor with alopecia areata. This material consisted of CD4+ T cells sorted from blood, taken at week 24, from a patient treated with tofacitinib. The gene calls are TRBV5-4 and TRBJ2-5; 10 nucleotides match TRBD1. The CDR3 region is CASSSRTGGETQYF. The CDR3 DNA reads as TGTGCCAGCAGCAGTCGGACAGGGGGAGAGACCCAGTACTTC.